These T cell receptor beta chains were read from a single sample in a study of graft-versus-host responses after intestinal transplantation. The assay was immunoSEQ multiplex PCR, and TCRdb's table has in-frame clones only and misses some. The data hold fewer than 85,000 clones, with approximately 94% observed a single time. These receptors lack a known antigen. Material: unstimulated CD8+ T cells sorted from spleen or lymph node cells, obtained before intestinal transplant. Source of these receptors: a human donor who received an intestinal transplant. The CDR3 runs from the conserved cysteine through the conserved F or W. A D gene is named only where the DNA matches it firmly. Not all rows give a size; the values are once, few, many and, for expanded clones, a class.

D gene	clone size	V gene	CDR3 protein
NA	NA	TRBV27	CASSPNSYNEQFF
TRBD2	NA	TRBV27	CASSLSAGDYNEQFF
TRBD2	NA	TRBV28	CASSSTRRLAGPEDTQYF
NA	NA	TRBV7-9	CASSPQQRSYNEQFF
TRBD1	NA	TRBV27	CASSLRTGVGYTF
TRBD2	NA	TRBV11-1	CASSLAGASGENQETQYF
NA	NA	TRBV4-1	CASSQQFSVTDTQYF
NA	NA	TRBV7-6	CASSLVARQTMGTDTQYF
TRBD1	NA	TRBV19	CASSSTYRGSNQPQHF
NA	NA	TRBV27	CVTEGDSDTQYF
TRBD2	NA	TRBV27	CASSQGTSSYEQYF
TRBD2	NA	TRBV18	CASSPPTSGTMFWPDTQYF
NA	NA	TRBV9	CASNIGGRQETQYF
TRBD2	NA	TRBV7-8	CASSLVSSIAGGFHEQYF
TRBD2	NA	TRBV14	CASSQVLERGSTDTQYF
NA	NA	TRBV30	CAWSLGGGNTEAFF
TRBD1	NA	TRBV7-6	CASTPSTGREGKLFF
NA	once	TRBV4-1	CASSQVLGRVDQPQHF
NA	NA	TRBV28	CASHRVDNEQFF
NA	NA	TRBV11-2	CASSPGGRDSSYEQYF
NA	NA	TRBV9	CASSAETPDTQYF
NA	NA	TRBV6-6	CASSYPARDTSYEQYF
NA	NA	TRBV9	CASSFDGSSGNTIYF
NA	NA	TRBV2	CASIIGTTTLAFF
TRBD1	few	TRBV6-1	CASQDRANTGELFF
NA	NA	TRBV19	CASSTAWATDTQYF
NA	NA	TRBV5-6	CASSLIQENTGELFF
TRBD1	NA	TRBV5-1	CASSPGIVAGQGGTNYGYTF
NA	NA	TRBV9	CASSVEGGGTEAFF
TRBD1	once	TRBV9	CASSPSDRVWTNEKLFF
NA	NA	TRBV4-1	CASSQGWGGWDTEAFF
TRBD1	NA	TRBV5-1	CASKTQGEKLFF
NA	NA	TRBV7-2	CASSLATYYGYTF
NA	NA	TRBV5-1	CASSLAYEQYF
NA	NA	TRBV9	CASSVGSGTGNEQFF
NA	NA	TRBV4-1	CASSQDNNEQFF
TRBD2	NA	TRBV6-1	CASSDRDGDYHRMDTQYF
NA	once	TRBV7-9	CASSLDGVQAFF
TRBD2	NA	TRBV7-6	CASSPFSGSYEQYF
TRBD2	NA	TRBV7-3	CASRIGREQETQYF
NA	NA	TRBV28	CASSMSSEQFF
TRBD2	NA	TRBV6-9	CASSLGLGDNEQFF
TRBD2	NA	TRBV27	CASSLWGTTSGSTDTQYF
NA	NA	TRBV27	CASSSILTSNQPQHF